A single sample is the source of the 17 T cell receptor beta chains below, sequenced in a study of human T cells and chemical hapten exposure. Time point in this sample: patch test 3, about 24 weeks after DPC sensitization. The treatment: therapeutic diphenylcyclopropenone sensitization with weekly scalp DPC. Using its own MiXCR run on the RACE reads, TCRdb lists one record per CDR3 protein. The sample carries just under 65,000 distinct CDR3 sequences, 11% recorded once. The sequences come from whole blood, collected in connection with sensitization to the hapten diphenylcyclopropenone (DPC). The receptors derive from a woman under 40 with alopecia areata. Some clones in this sample may be carry-over from other donors' samples.

This clonotype showed up many times. The chain recombines TRBV5-5 with TRBJ2-3; 8 bases fit TRBD1. The ends lost 2 bases at V and 4 bases at J; junction bases unmatched: 6. CDR1 and CDR2 from the germline V gene are SGHKS and YYEKEE (reference sequence). The CDR3 consists of 15 residues. The CDR3 sequence: CASSLRQGQADTQYF. CDR3 in DNA: TGTGCCAGCAGCTTACGACAGGGGCAAGCAGATACGCAGTATTTT.

This clonotype was seen a handful of times. The CDR3 DNA reads TGTGCCACCAGCAGCGACAGGGTCGGCGAGCAGTACTTC. Protein product: CATSSDRVGEQYF. The chain has TRBV15 and TRBJ2-7, with 7 bases lining up with TRBD1. From germline, CDR1 is LNHNV and CDR2 YYDKDF (reference sequence). V was pared by 3 bases and J by 6 bases, with 5 bases of the junction left unmatched. The CDR3 totals 13 residues.

V is TRBV29-1 and J is TRBJ2-1; 8 bases line up with TRBD2. The junction had 11 bases not matched to a gene; V was cut back by 6 bases and J by 7 bases. Germline CDR1 SQVTM, CDR2 ANQGSEA. The CDR3 spans 14 residues. In DNA form, the CDR3 reads TGCAGCGTACGGCTAGCGGGCGTCGTTAATGAGCAGTTCTTC. It codes for CSVRLAGVVNEQFF.

This clonotype has ten or more counts. The genes are TRBV5-1 and TRBJ2-5, with 14 bases fitting TRBD2. The germline gives CDR1 SGHRS, CDR2 YFSETQ. The junction had 5 bases not matched to a gene; V was cut back by 0 bases and J by 4 bases. This CDR3 contains 17 residues. CDR3 in DNA: TGCGCCAGCAGCTTGGCGGGACTAGCGGGAGTGGGAGAGACCCAGTACTTC. This codes for CASSLAGLAGVGETQYF. Filled out from reference TRBV5-1 and TRBJ2-5, the complete variable domain reads KAGVTQTPRYLIKTRGQQVTLSCSPISGHRSVSWYQQTPGQGLQFLFEYFSETQRNKGNFPGRFSGRQFSNSRSEMNVSTLELGDSALYLCASSLAGLAGVGETQYFGPGTRLLVL.

V is TRBV4-2 and J is TRBJ1-2; 10 positions agree with TRBD1. The CDR3 is 15 residues long. The J segment lost 8 bases and the V segment lost 2 bases, leaving 8 bases of the junction unmatched. Germline CDR1 LGHNA, CDR2 YNFKEQ. In DNA, the CDR3 is TGTGCCAGCAGCCAACGCGACAGGGGGCCGGGAGGCTACACCTTC. It is translated as CASSQRDRGPGGYTF.

This chain links TRBV30 with TRBJ1-1; D unclear. Germline V gives CDR1 GTSNPN, CDR2 SVGIG (reference sequence). The CDR3 totals 13 residues. V was pared by 3 bases and J by 1 base, with 9 bases between. The CDR3 DNA follows: TGTGCCTGGAGACGGCCAGGGAACACTGAAGCTTTCTTT. Protein product: CAWRRPGNTEAFF.

This clonotype was found a few times. The chain is built from TRBV6-6 and TRBJ1-6; 7 nucleotides match TRBD1. Germline-derived CDR1 and CDR2 are MNHNY and SVGAGI (reference sequence). The ends lost 4 bases at V and 9 bases at J; junction bases unmatched: 6. This CDR3 is 14 amino acids long. CDR3 sequence reads: CASSSGTVTSPLHF. The CDR3 coding sequence is TGTGCCAGCAGTTCTGGGACAGTTACTTCACCCCTCCACTTT.

This clonotype was counted at least ten times. The V gene is TRBV19, the J gene TRBJ2-7; tentative D call: TRBD2 (5 bases). Germline V gives CDR1 LNHDA, CDR2 SQIVND (reference sequence). The V end was cut by 5 bases, the J end by 2 bases, with 13 bases between. The CDR3 is 14 amino acids. In DNA form, the CDR3 reads TGTGCCAGTAGTGCTTACCGGAGGACCTACGAGCAGTACTTC. Residues: CASSAYRRTYEQYF.

This clonotype was recorded a few times. The chain links TRBV7-2 to TRBJ1-6; D ambiguous. Germline V gene lookup returns CDR1 SGHTA and CDR2 FQGNSA. V was cut by 0 bases and J by 5 bases, with 8 bases left in between. The CDR3 is made up of 15 amino acids. The CDR3 sequence is CASSLALGNNSPLHF. The CDR3 DNA follows: TGTGCCAGCAGCTTAGCGCTTGGGAATAATTCACCCCTCCACTTT.

This clonotype appeared many times. The rearrangement links TRBV5-6 to TRBJ2-7; D is undetermined. The CDR3 totals 13 residues. Trimming cost V 2 bases and J 0 bases, with 6 bases left between them. From germline, CDR1 is SGHDT and CDR2 YYEEEE. The CDR3 DNA reads TGTGCCAGCAGCTTTGCCAGCTCCTACGAGCAGTACTTC. It codes for CASSFASSYEQYF.

This clonotype has ten or more counts. The chain has TRBV7-9 and TRBJ1-4; 7 bases map to TRBD1. This CDR3 comprises 15 residues. J gave up 2 bases and V 5 bases, and 5 bases lay outside the gene matches. Germline V gene lookup returns CDR1 SEHNR and CDR2 FQNEAQ (reference sequence). DNA for the CDR3: TGTGCCAGCAGCCGACAGGGTTCGACTAATGAAAAACTGTTTTTT. Its translation is CASSRQGSTNEKLFF.

The rearrangement joins TRBV4-3 to TRBJ1-1; a possible D gene is TRBD1 (5 bases). The germline gives CDR1 LGHNA, CDR2 YSLEER. V was clipped by 1 base and J by 4 bases, with 10 bases between them. The CDR3 is 14 residues long. As DNA, the CDR3 is TGCGCCAGCAGCCAAGGGCAGGGCGCCACTGAAGCTTTCTTT. It translates to CASSQGQGATEAFF.

This clonotype was seen only a few times. The chain combines TRBV18 with TRBJ1-1; D call uncertain. Germline CDR1 is KGHSH and CDR2 is LQKENI. CDR3 size: 14 residues. Trimming cost V 2 bases and J 4 bases, with 11 bases left between them. The chain's CDR3 is CASSPRVEGTEAFF. CDR3 in DNA: TGTGCCAGCTCACCAAGGGTAGAGGGCACTGAAGCTTTCTTT.

This clonotype was counted between two and nine times. This rearrangement joins TRBV7-6 to TRBJ1-1, with no clear D. The V and J ends lost 3 bases and 3 bases respectively, with 5 bases between them. CDR3 length equals 12 residues. Germline V gene lookup returns CDR1 SGHVS and CDR2 FNYEAQ. The CDR3 spells CASSFPDTEAFF. CDR3 DNA: TGTGCCAGCAGCTTTCCGGACACTGAAGCTTTCTTT.

The sample holds many counts of this clonotype. One junction end does not reproduce the germline sequence, and a read error may be involved. The chain links TRBV20-1 to TRBJ2-3, with D unclear. Germline assignment: CDR1 DFQATT and CDR2 SNEGSKA (reference sequence). The CDR3 sequence is 15 residues long. Here the CDR3 reads CSAHHLSSSTVTQYF. CDR3 sequence (DNA): TGCAGTGCTCACCACCTAAGCTCCAGCACAGTTACGCAGTATTTT.

This clonotype appeared a few times. The J gene is TRBJ2-3, the V gene TRBV12-3 or TRBV12-4; unclear D gene. This CDR3 has 14 amino acids. Between the trimmed V and J ends, which lost 1 base and 5 bases, there was a span of 10 bases. CDR3 loop: CASSLDRSVDTQYF. The DNA of the CDR3 is TGTGCCAGCAGTTTAGATCGGTCCGTAGATACGCAGTATTTT.

This clonotype was counted between two and nine times. This chain connects TRBV20-1 to TRBJ2-5, with 7 bases lining up with TRBD1. Germline lookup yields CDR1 DFQATT and CDR2 SNEGSKA (reference sequence). The CDR3 is 14 amino acids. With V trimmed by 2 bases and J by 4 bases, 7 bases remained unmatched. CDR3 amino acids: CSARPGTARETQYF. DNA for the CDR3: TGCAGTGCTAGACCCGGGACAGCGAGAGAGACCCAGTACTTC.